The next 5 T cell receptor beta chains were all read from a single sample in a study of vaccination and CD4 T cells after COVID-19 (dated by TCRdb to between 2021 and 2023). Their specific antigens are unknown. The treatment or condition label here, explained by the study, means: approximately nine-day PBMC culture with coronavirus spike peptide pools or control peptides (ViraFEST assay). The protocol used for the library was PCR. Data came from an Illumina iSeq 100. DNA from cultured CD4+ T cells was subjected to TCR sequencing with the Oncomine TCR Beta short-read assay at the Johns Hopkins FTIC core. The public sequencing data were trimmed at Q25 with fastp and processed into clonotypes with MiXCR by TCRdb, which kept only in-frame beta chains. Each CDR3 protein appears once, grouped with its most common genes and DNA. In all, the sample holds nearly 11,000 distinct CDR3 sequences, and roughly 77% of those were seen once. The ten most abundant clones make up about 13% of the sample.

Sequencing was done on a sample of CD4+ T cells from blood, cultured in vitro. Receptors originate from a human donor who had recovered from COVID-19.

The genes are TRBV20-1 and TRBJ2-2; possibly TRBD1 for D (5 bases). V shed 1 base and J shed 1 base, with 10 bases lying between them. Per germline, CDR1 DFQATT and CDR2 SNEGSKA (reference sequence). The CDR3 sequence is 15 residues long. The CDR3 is CSARAAGMNTGELFF. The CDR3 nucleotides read TGCAGTGCTAGAGCGGCAGGGATGAACACCGGGGAGCTGTTTTTT.

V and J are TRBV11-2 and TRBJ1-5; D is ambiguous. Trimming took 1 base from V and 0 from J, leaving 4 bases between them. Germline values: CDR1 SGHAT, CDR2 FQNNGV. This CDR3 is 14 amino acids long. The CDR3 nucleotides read TGTGCCAGCAGCTTAGCCGGTAGCAATCAGCCCCAGCATTTT. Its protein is CASSLAGSNQPQHF. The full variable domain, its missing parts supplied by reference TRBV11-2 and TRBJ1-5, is EAGVAQSPRYKIIEKRQSVAFWCNPISGHATLYWYQQILGQGPKLLIQFQNNGVVDDSQLPKDRFSAERLKGVDSTLKIQPAKLEDSAVYLCASSLAGSNQPQHFGDGTRLSIL.

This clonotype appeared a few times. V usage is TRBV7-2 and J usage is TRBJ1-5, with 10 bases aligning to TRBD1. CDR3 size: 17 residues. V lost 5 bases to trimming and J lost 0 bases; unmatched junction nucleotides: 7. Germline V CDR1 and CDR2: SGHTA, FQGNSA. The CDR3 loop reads CASSLHGTGDSNQPQHF. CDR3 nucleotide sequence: TGTGCCAGCAGCCTACACGGGACAGGGGATAGCAATCAGCCCCAGCATTTT.

The CDR3 spells CASRRLAGLYEQYF. The CDR3 nucleotides read TGTGCCAGCAGGCGCCTAGCGGGTTTATACGAGCAGTACTTC. V gene TRBV11-2 combines with J gene TRBJ2-7; 8 bases agree with TRBD2. The germline V gene encodes CDR1 SGHAT and CDR2 FQNNGV. CDR3 length: 14 amino acids. V trimming: 6 bases; J trimming: 4 bases; junction bases outside the gene matches: 8.

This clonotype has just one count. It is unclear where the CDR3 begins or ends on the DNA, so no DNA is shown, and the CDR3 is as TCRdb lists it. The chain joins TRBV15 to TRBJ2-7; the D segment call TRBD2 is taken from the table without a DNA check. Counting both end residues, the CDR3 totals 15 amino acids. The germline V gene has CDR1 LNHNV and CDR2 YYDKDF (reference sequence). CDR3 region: CATSRVASGAYEQCF.